The 8 T cell receptor beta chains given below trace back to one sample, sequenced in a study of T cells after yellow fever vaccination. TCRdb called the 5' RACE reads again in MiXCR, with one record for every CDR3 protein. The sample consists of some 400,000 distinct CDR3 sequences, about 17% of them appearing once. The sample was PBMCs, taken before the yellow fever booster vaccination. The receptors come from a man between 18 and 35 years old who received the YFV17D yellow fever vaccine.

The V call is TRBV27, the J call TRBJ2-2; 9 bases are a match to TRBD1. The CDR3 has 13 residues. Germline lookup yields CDR1 MNHEY and CDR2 SMNVEV (reference sequence). CDR3 loop: CAVGQGNTGELFF. The CDR3 DNA reads TGTGCAGTGGGACAGGGGAACACCGGGGAGCTGTTTTTT.

The V and J genes are TRBV12-3 or TRBV12-4 and TRBJ1-4; D is undetermined. V gave up 8 bases and J gave up 14 bases, with 15 bases separating them. The CDR3 is 11 residues long. CDR3 coding DNA: TGTGCCAGCTCGCGGGCGGAACGGCTGTTTTTT. Residues: CASSRAERLFF.

The chain links TRBV5-6 to TRBJ2-3, with D possibly TRBD1 on 6 matching bases. Trimming took off 7 bases at V and 8 bases at J, with 14 bases between the two ends. Germline CDR1 and CDR2: SGHDT and YYEEEE. This CDR3 region has 12 residues. The CDR3: CASENRDGTQYF. DNA of the CDR3: TGTGCCAGCGAGAACAGGGATGGTACGCAGTATTTT.

V and J are TRBV18 and TRBJ2-1, with 9 bases matching TRBD2. The CDR3 has 15 residues. The V and J ends lost 1 base and 12 bases, in that order; junction bases with no gene match: 10. From germline, CDR1 is KGHSH and CDR2 LQKENI. CDR3 residues: CASSPRPSGEPRQFF. The CDR3 nucleotides read TGTGCCAGCTCACCACGCCCTAGCGGGGAGCCAAGGCAGTTCTTC.

The chain combines TRBV27 with TRBJ1-2; no firm D call. The CDR3 spans 13 residues. Germline CDR1 reads MNHEY; CDR2 reads SMNVEV (reference sequence). Trimming removed 1 base from V and 8 bases from J, with 11 bases in between. This chain's CDR3 is CASSLYPGSGYTF. The CDR3 DNA sequence: TGTGCCAGCAGTTTATATCCGGGCTCAGGCTACACCTTC.

V gene TRBV7-3 combines with J gene TRBJ2-5; 13 positions match TRBD2. The CDR3 is made up of 18 amino acids. Trimming at V came to 5 bases and at J to 5 bases, leaving 14 bases not matched to a gene. CDR1 is SGHTA and CDR2 is FQGTGA in the germline V gene. The CDR3 DNA is TGTGCCAGCAGCCCAAAGAGCGGGACTAGCGGGGTGTCGGAGACCCAGTACTTC. It specifies CASSPKSGTSGVSETQYF.

CDR3 loop: CASSGFGRGLPGNTIYF. As DNA, the CDR3 is TGTGCCAGCAGTGGCTTTGGCAGGGGCCTTCCTGGAAACACCATATATTTT. The chain combines TRBV27 with TRBJ1-3; the D gene is possibly TRBD1 (6 bases). In germline, CDR1 is MNHEY, CDR2 SMNVEV (reference sequence). The CDR3 extends over 17 amino acids. The V gene lost 5 bases and the J gene lost 2 bases, with 19 bases spanning the gap.

V and J are TRBV7-9 and TRBJ1-1; tentatively, D is TRBD1 (5 bases). The CDR3 length is 12 residues. The germline CDR1 and CDR2 sequences are SEHNR and FQNEAQ (reference sequence). V shed 8 bases and J shed 6 bases, with 13 bases lying between them. This CDR3 is CASGDRGPEAFF. Written as DNA, the CDR3 is TGTGCCAGCGGGGATAGGGGCCCTGAAGCTTTCTTT.